The 6 T cell receptor beta chains in this list originate from one sample, sequenced in a study of beta chain features in type 1 diabetes. Study-level points and caveats: Shortening that was moderate but significant affected the TCRB CDR3s of Type 1 diabetes patients in all four CD4+ subsets.

The whole isolated RNA underwent reverse transcription, so sequencing captured expressed TCRB transcripts. Libraries were prepared by immunoSEQ multiplex PCR; TCRdb keeps only in-frame clonotypes and omits some of them. There are a few hundred thousand clones in the sample; roughly 16% occur only once, and about 0.078% lies in the top ten. The antigens of these receptors remain unknown. Sequences were obtained from naive CD4+ T cells from blood. The receptors here all came from a man aged 25-45 years with type 1 diabetes.

This clone was picked up a small number of times. CDR3 amino acids: CSVGTRLEHEQYF. CDR3 DNA: TGCAGCGTGGGGACTAGGTTGGAGCACGAGCAGTACTTC. The chain has TRBV29-1 and TRBJ2-7; 8 bases are shared with TRBD2. The trim removed 6 bases at V and 5 bases at J, leaving 9 bases unmatched. This CDR3 has 13 amino acids. The germline CDR1 and CDR2 sequences are SQVTM and ANQGSEA.

This chain uses TRBV7-2 with TRBJ2-7, with TRBD1 matching 10 bases. The V and J ends lost 5 bases and 8 bases, in that order; junction bases with no gene match: 12. The CDR3 sequence is 15 residues long. Germline V lookup: CDR1 SGHTA, CDR2 FQGNSA. For the CDR3, the DNA is TGTGCCAGCAGCCGATCCGGGACAGGGGCCGAACAGCAGTACTTC. This encodes CASSRSGTGAEQQYF.

Concerning this clone itself: Distinct nucleotide sequences in the sample also encode this CDR3. V gene TRBV5-4 combines with J gene TRBJ1-2, with a tentative D call TRBD1 (5 bases). The CDR3 length is 12 residues. Trimming removed 3 bases from V and 4 bases from J, with 7 bases in between. Germline V gene lookup returns CDR1 SGHNT and CDR2 YYREEE (reference sequence). The CDR3 region is CASSSDSYGYTF. The DNA of the CDR3 is TGTGCCAGCAGCTCCGACAGCTATGGCTACACCTTC.

This rearrangement joins TRBV29-1 to TRBJ1-1; tentatively, D is TRBD1 (5 bases). Trimming cost V 8 bases and J 4 bases, with 17 bases left between them. CDR1 is SQVTM, CDR2 ANQGSEA, per germline. This CDR3 is 13 amino acids long. The CDR3 nucleotides read TGCAGCACTAATCCGGGGCTAGGCACTGAAGCTTTCTTT. Its protein is CSTNPGLGTEAFF.

The chain joins TRBV7-9 to TRBJ2-1; 10 bases line up with TRBD2. V shed 4 bases, J shed 3 bases, and the junction held 12 bases outside the gene matches. Germline CDR1 reads SEHNR; CDR2 reads FQNEAQ (reference sequence). This CDR3 is built from 18 residues. The CDR3 spells CASSSLGLAGASYNEQFF. CDR3 nucleotide sequence: TGTGCCAGCAGCTCCCTCGGGCTAGCGGGAGCGAGCTACAATGAGCAGTTCTTC.

The chain employs TRBV30 and TRBJ1-2; no reliable D call. Germline CDR1 reads GTSNPN; CDR2 reads SVGIG (reference sequence). The CDR3 has 11 amino acids. The ends were cut back, 3 bases at V and 3 bases at J, with 5 bases in the middle. CDR3 in DNA: TGTGCCTGGAGCGGCGACTATGGCTACACCTTC. Amino acids: CAWSGDYGYTF.